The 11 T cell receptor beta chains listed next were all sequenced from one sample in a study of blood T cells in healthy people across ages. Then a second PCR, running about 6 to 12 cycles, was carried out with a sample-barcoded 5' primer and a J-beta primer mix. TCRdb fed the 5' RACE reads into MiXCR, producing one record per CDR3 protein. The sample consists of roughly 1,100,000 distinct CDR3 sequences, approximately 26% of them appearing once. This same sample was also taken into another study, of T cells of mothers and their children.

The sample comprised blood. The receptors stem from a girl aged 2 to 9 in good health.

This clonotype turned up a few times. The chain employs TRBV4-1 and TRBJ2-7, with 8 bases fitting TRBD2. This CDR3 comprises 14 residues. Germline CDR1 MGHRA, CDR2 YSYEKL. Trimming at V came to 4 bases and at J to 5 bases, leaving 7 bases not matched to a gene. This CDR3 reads CASSLSGTRNEQYF. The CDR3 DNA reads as TGCGCCAGCAGCCTTTCCGGGACTAGGAACGAGCAGTACTTC.

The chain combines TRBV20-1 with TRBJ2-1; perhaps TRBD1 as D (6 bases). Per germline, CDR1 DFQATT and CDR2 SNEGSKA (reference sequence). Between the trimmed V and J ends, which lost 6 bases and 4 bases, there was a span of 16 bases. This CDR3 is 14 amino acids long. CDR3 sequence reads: CSAIRQVLYNEQFF. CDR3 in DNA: TGCAGTGCCATCAGACAGGTTCTTTACAATGAGCAGTTCTTC.

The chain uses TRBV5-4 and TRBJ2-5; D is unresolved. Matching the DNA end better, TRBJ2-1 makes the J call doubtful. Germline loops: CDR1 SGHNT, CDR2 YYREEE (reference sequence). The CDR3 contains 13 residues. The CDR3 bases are TGTGCCAGCAGCTTCCCGGGCTCCAATGAGCAGTTCTTC. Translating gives CASSFPGSNEQFF.

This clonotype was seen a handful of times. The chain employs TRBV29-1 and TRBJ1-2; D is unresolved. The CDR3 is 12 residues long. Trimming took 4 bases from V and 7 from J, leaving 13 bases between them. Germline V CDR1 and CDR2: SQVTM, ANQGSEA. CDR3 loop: CSVGVPNLGYTF. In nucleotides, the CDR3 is TGCAGCGTTGGAGTCCCAAATCTTGGCTACACCTTC.

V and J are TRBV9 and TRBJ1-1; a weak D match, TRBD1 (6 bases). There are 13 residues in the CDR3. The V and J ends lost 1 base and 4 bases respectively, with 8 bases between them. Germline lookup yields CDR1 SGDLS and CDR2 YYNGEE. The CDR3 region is CASSVSGATEAFF. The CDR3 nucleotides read TGTGCCAGCAGCGTATCAGGGGCCACTGAAGCTTTCTTT.

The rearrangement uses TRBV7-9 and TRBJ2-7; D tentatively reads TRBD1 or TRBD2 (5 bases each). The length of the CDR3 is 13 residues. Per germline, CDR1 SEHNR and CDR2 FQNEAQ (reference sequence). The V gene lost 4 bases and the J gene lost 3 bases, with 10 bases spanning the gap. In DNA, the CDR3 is TGTGCCAGCAGCTCCACGAGGGGCTACGAGCAGTACTTC. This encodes CASSSTRGYEQYF.

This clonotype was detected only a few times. The CDR3 DNA sequence: TGTGCCAGGCAGGGATCCATAGCCAAAAACATTCAGTACTTC. Protein product: CARQGSIAKNIQYF. V gene TRBV21-1 combines with J gene TRBJ2-4. TRBV21-1 has pseudogene status. The length of the CDR3 is 14 residues.

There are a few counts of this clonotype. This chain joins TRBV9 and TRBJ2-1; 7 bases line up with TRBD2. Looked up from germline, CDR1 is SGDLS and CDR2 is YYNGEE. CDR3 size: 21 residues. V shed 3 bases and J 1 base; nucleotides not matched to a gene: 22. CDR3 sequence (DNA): TGTGCCAGCAGCGCCCCCCTTAACAGCGGGACTCGCACACTTTCCTACAATGAGCAGTTCTTC. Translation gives CASSAPLNSGTRTLSYNEQFF.

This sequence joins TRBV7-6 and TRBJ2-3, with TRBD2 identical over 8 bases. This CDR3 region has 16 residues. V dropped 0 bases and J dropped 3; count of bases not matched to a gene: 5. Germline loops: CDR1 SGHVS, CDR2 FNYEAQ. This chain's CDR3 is CASSLAGGLVTDTQYF. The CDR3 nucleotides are TGTGCCAGCAGCTTAGCAGGGGGACTAGTAACAGATACGCAGTATTTT.

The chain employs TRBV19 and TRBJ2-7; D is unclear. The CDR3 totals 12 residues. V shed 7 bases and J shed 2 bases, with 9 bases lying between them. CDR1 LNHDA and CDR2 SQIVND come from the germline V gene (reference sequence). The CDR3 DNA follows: TGTGCCAGTAACGGGCCAACCTACGAGCAGTACTTC. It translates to CASNGPTYEQYF.

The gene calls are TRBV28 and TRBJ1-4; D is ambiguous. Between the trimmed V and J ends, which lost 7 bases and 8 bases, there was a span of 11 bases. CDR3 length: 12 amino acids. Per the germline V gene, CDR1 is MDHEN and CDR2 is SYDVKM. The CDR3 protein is CASKLTGEKLFF. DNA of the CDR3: TGTGCCAGCAAATTGACCGGAGAAAAACTGTTTTTT.